This T cell receptor (beta chain) was observed in a study of post-analysis software for immune sequencing data. General study findings and limits: A handful of TRBV segments were more frequent in patients than controls; TRBV5-6, TRBV5-1 and TRBV20-1 belonged to this group.

Libraries were made from TCR beta cDNA, and they carried unique molecular identifiers. TCRdb independently ran MiXCR on the PCR reads; one entry per CDR3 protein. The sample has around 500,000 distinct CDR3 sequences; about a third are singletons. Notes on this clonotype: The antigen is not known.

The V end was cut by 5 bases, the J end by 2 bases, with 16 bases between. CDR1 is MNHEY and CDR2 is SMNVEV in the germline V gene (reference sequence). The CDR3 covers 16 residues. The rearrangement uses TRBV27 and TRBJ1-5; D is unresolved. The sequenced sample was blood. The sequence derives from a girl aged 2-17 years with multiple sclerosis. CDR3 sequence reads: CASSRLGVEGNQPQHF. In DNA, the CDR3 is TGTGCCAGCAGTCGACTGGGAGTGGAGGGCAATCAGCCCCAGCATTTT.